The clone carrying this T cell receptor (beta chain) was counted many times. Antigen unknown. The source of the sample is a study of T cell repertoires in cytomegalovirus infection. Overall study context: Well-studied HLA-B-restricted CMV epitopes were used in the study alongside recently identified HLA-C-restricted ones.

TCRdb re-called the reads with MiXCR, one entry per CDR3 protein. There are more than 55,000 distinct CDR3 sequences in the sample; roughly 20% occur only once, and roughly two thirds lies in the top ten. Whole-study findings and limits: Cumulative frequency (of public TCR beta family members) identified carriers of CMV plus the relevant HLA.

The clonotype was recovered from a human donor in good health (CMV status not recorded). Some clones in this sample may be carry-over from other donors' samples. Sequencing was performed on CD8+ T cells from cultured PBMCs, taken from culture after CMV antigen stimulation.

CDR3 bases: TGTGCCAGCAGTTTCCCCTTCAGGGGACGCACAGATACGCAGTATTTT. Translated: CASSFPFRGRTDTQYF. The V call is TRBV12-3 or TRBV12-4, the J call TRBJ2-3, with D tentatively TRBD1 (6 bases). This CDR3 comprises 16 residues. The V end lost 3 bases, the J end lost 1 base, and 14 bases lay between the germline ends.